Following are 7 T cell receptor beta chains from one sample sequenced in a study of blood T cell repertoires in COVID-19. The repertoire was sequenced with immunoSEQ multiplex PCR; TCRdb's copy has only in-frame clones and lacks some. The data hold 250,000 or so clones, with approximately 90% observed a single time. The specimen sequenced was peripheral blood. All receptors derive from a woman between 40 and 50 years old who had recovered from COVID-19.

This chain joins TRBV11-2 and TRBJ2-2, with D possibly being TRBD1 (5 bases). V was clipped by 2 bases and J by 0 bases, with 10 bases between them. The CDR3 has 16 amino acids. CDR1 is SGHAT and CDR2 is FQNNGV in the germline V gene. The CDR3 DNA is TGTGCCAGCAGCTTAAGGGGTAGGCCGAACACCGGGGAGCTGTTTTTT. Protein product: CASSLRGRPNTGELFF.

V is TRBV9 and J is TRBJ2-7; 8 nucleotides agree with TRBD2. Germline V lookup: CDR1 SGDLS, CDR2 YYNGEE. Trimming at V came to 6 bases and at J to 0 bases, leaving 5 bases not matched to a gene. CDR3 size: 14 residues. CDR3 protein: CASTRGGSSYEQYF. The CDR3 DNA follows: TGTGCCAGCACCCGGGGGGGGAGCTCCTACGAGCAGTACTTC.

The V call is TRBV3-1 (or the pseudogene TRBV3-2), the J call TRBJ2-7; 10 bases line up with TRBD2. CDR3 length: 16 residues. J lost 4 bases, V lost 4 bases, and 10 bases had no gene match. Per the germline V gene, CDR1 is LGHDT and CDR2 is YNNKEL (reference sequence). In nucleotides, the CDR3 is TGTGCCAGCAGCCCGGGGCTAGCGGGAGCTGGGTACGAGCAGTACTTC. Translating it yields CASSPGLAGAGYEQYF.

V usage is TRBV5-1 and J usage is TRBJ2-5; 8 nucleotides align to TRBD2. The CDR3 contains 14 residues. Germline V gene sequence: CDR1 SGHRS, CDR2 YFSETQ. V was clipped by 0 bases and J by 4 bases; unmatched bases: 2. CDR3 bases: TGCGCCAGCAGCTTGGGGGCGGGAGGAGAGACCCAGTACTTC. Protein product: CASSLGAGGETQYF.

The chain couples TRBV6-6 to TRBJ1-3; D is possibly TRBD1 (6 bases). V was cut by 2 bases and J by 0 bases, with 11 bases left in between. Germline CDR1 and CDR2: MNHNY and SVGAGI (reference sequence). The CDR3 length is 16 residues. The CDR3 coding sequence is TGTGCCAGCAGTTACGGGGGGGCAGACTCTGGAAACACCATATATTTT. Translating it yields CASSYGGADSGNTIYF.

This chain links TRBV7-2 with TRBJ1-2, with unresolved D. The germline V and J ends were trimmed by 5 bases and 4 bases, with 11 bases remaining between them. Per germline, CDR1 SGHTA and CDR2 FQGNSA. The CDR3 runs to 13 residues. The CDR3 bases are TGTGCCAGCAGCCCCCGCCTAGCCTATGGCTACACCTTC. Protein product: CASSPRLAYGYTF.

This sequence joins TRBV18 and TRBJ2-1; 9 nucleotides match TRBD2. CDR1 and CDR2 (germline): KGHSH, LQKENI. Trimming removed 3 bases from V and 9 bases from J; junction bases left unmatched: 6. The CDR3 is 14 amino acids. The CDR3 loop reads CASSPLAGVPEQFF. The CDR3 DNA sequence: TGTGCCAGCTCACCTTTAGCGGGAGTTCCTGAGCAGTTCTTC.